This T cell receptor (beta chain) was obtained from a study of blood T cell repertoires in COVID-19. Study background: From T cells, B-cell-depleted T cells, or PBMCs came the material, which was cDNA or gDNA.

Participants were aged 18 to 89 years, lived in around 25 US areas, and enrolled virtually. Clinical history as reported by participants underpinned cohort assignment. Exposed volunteers were people who met a COVID-19 case within 2 weeks before study entry. Sequenced by immunoSEQ multiplex PCR; TCRdb stores in-frame clones only, minus some. The profile shows roughly 150,000 clones, approximately 80% of them singletons. The CDR3 is 11 amino acids. Germline V gene lookup returns CDR1 MNHEY and CDR2 SVGAGI. V was pared by 10 bases and J by 4 bases, with 2 bases of the junction left unmatched. The TCR was taken from a man aged 65-85 years who had been exposed to COVID-19. This chain connects TRBV6-5 to TRBJ2-5, with 8 positions matching TRBD1. The sequencing sample was made of PBMCs or T cells enriched from blood (not recorded which). The CDR3 protein is CATQGGETQYF. The DNA of the CDR3 is TGTGCCACACAGGGGGGAGAGACCCAGTACTTC.